The 19 T cell receptor beta chains presented below share a single source sample, sequenced in a study of response to subunit inactivated influenza vaccine. TCRdb analysed the RT-PCR reads with MiXCR anew, one entry per CDR3 protein. The table includes under 200,000 distinct CDR3 sequences, approximately 11% detected once. This specimen consisted of CD8+ T cells sorted from PBMCs, obtained less than 30 months after vaccination. The receptors were gathered from a man aged 45-69 years who received an inactivated influenza vaccine.

The rearrangement links TRBV29-1 to TRBJ2-1; TRBD1 agrees at 8 bases. This CDR3 region has 16 residues. V shed 6 bases and J 8 bases; nucleotides not matched to a gene: 18. Germline CDR1 is SQVTM and CDR2 is ANQGSEA. CDR3 region: CSVGPGTGGFGDEQFF. CDR3 in DNA: TGCAGCGTCGGGCCCGGGACAGGCGGCTTCGGGGATGAGCAGTTCTTC.

This clonotype was found a few times. The J gene is TRBJ2-3, the V gene TRBV20-1; 9 bases fit TRBD2. The CDR3 covers 16 residues. V was clipped by 4 bases and J by 4 bases; unmatched bases: 12. The germline CDR1 and CDR2 sequences are DFQATT and SNEGSKA (reference sequence). The CDR3 DNA is TGCAGTGCTATTCATCTAGCGGGGCAACCCCCAGATACGCAGTATTTT. Translating it yields CSAIHLAGQPPDTQYF.

V gene TRBV7-2 combines with J gene TRBJ2-1, with 9 bases aligning to TRBD2. From germline, CDR1 is SGHTA and CDR2 FQGNSA. V was clipped by 3 bases and J by 4 bases; unmatched bases: 7. This CDR3 is 16 amino acids long. In DNA form, the CDR3 reads TGTGCCAGCAGCTTTGAAGTAGCGGGGGTATACAATGAGCAGTTCTTC. Amino acids: CASSFEVAGVYNEQFF.

The chain couples TRBV5-1 to TRBJ2-2, with D possibly being TRBD2 (5 bases). V lost 1 base, J lost 6 bases, and 13 bases lay in between. CDR1 is SGHRS, CDR2 YFSETQ, per germline. The CDR3 contains 15 residues. The CDR3 is CASSLFPSSSGELFF. The CDR3 coding sequence is TGCGCCAGCAGCTTGTTTCCTAGCAGTTCCGGGGAGCTGTTTTTT.

This clonotype occurred a few times. CDR3 coding DNA: TGCAGCGCCGACTGGGGGGGAGCCACCGGGGAGCTGTTTTTT. It yields the protein CSADWGGATGELFF. The rearrangement uses TRBV29-1 and TRBJ2-2, with 7 bases aligning to TRBD2. V was pared by 7 bases and J by 4 bases, with 9 bases of the junction left unmatched. Germline V gene lookup returns CDR1 SQVTM and CDR2 ANQGSEA. This CDR3 is 14 amino acids long.

This clonotype was observed a few times. J is TRBJ1-6 and V is TRBV4-3; 10 bases are a match to TRBD1. CDR1 is LGHNA and CDR2 is YSLEER in the germline V gene. The ends lost 1 base at V and 8 bases at J; junction bases unmatched: 2. This CDR3 comprises 15 residues. The CDR3 is CASSQVGQGDSPLHF. The CDR3 DNA sequence: TGCGCCAGCAGCCAAGTCGGACAGGGGGATTCACCCCTCCACTTT.

The sample holds a few counts of this clonotype. CDR3 nucleotides: TGTGCCAGCAGTGACCCGCAAGATACGCAGTATTTT. This translates into CASSDPQDTQYF. The V call is TRBV28, the J call TRBJ2-3; D is undetermined. V shed 5 bases and J shed 5 bases, with 8 bases lying between them. The CDR3 is 12 amino acids. Germline V CDR1 and CDR2: MDHEN, SYDVKM. The full variable domain, with the rest looked up from reference TRBV28 and TRBJ2-3, is DVKVTQSSRYLVKRTGEKVFLECVQDMDHENMFWYRQDPGLGLRLIYFSYDVKMKEKGDIPEGYSVSREKKERFSLILESASTNQTSMYLCASSDPQDTQYFGPGTRLTVL.

This clonotype was detected a few times. The rearrangement joins TRBV11-2 to TRBJ2-5; 11 nucleotides align to TRBD1. Germline V lookup: CDR1 SGHAT, CDR2 FQNNGV. The CDR3 spans 15 residues. V trimming: 3 bases; J trimming: 4 bases; junction bases outside the gene matches: 4. The CDR3 protein is CASSFGQGAVETQYF. CDR3 in DNA: TGTGCCAGCAGCTTTGGACAGGGGGCTGTAGAGACCCAGTACTTC.

The chain combines TRBV7-2 with TRBJ2-7; 11 bases match TRBD2. Germline CDR1 SGHTA, CDR2 FQGNSA. The CDR3 sequence is 15 residues long. V lost 0 bases and J lost 5; bases outside the gene matches: 3. CDR3 protein: CASSLAVTSGNEQYF. In nucleotides, the CDR3 is TGTGCCAGCAGCTTAGCAGTGACTAGCGGGAACGAGCAGTACTTC. Together with reference TRBV7-2 and TRBJ2-7, the CDR3 gives the full variable domain: GAGVSQSPSNKVTEKGKDVELRCDPISGHTALYWYRQSLGQGLEFLIYFQGNSAPDKSGLPSDRFSAERTGGSVSTLTIQRTQQEDSAVYLCASSLAVTSGNEQYFGPGTRLTVT.

This clonotype appeared a few times. The chain combines TRBV25-1 with TRBJ2-4, with TRBD1 identical over 10 bases. The CDR3 runs to 17 residues. The V and J ends lost 2 bases and 6 bases, in that order; junction bases with no gene match: 10. The germline V gene encodes CDR1 MGHDK and CDR2 SYGVNS. This chain's CDR3 is CASSEGPGQGLGNIQYF. The CDR3 nucleotides are TGTGCCAGCAGTGAAGGTCCGGGACAGGGGTTAGGAAACATTCAGTACTTC.

The chain combines TRBV20-1 with TRBJ2-7; D gene ambiguous. Germline V CDR1 and CDR2: DFQATT, SNEGSKA (reference sequence). Trimming cost V 5 bases and J 6 bases, with 14 bases left between them. This CDR3 comprises 12 residues. The CDR3 sequence is CSASTGLAEQYF. DNA of the CDR3: TGCAGTGCTTCGACGGGTTTGGCCGAGCAGTACTTC.

In this sample, this clonotype turned up a few times. The chain recombines TRBV6-6 with TRBJ1-1; maybe TRBD1 (6 bases). Deletions cut 7 bases from V and 6 bases from J, with 9 bases between. The germline V gene has CDR1 MNHNY and CDR2 SVGAGI (reference sequence). The CDR3 has 11 residues. CDR3 region: CASMAGAEAFF. DNA for the CDR3: TGTGCCAGCATGGCAGGGGCTGAAGCTTTCTTT.

This clonotype has just one count. The chain carries TRBV5-6 and TRBJ2-7; 8 bases fit TRBD1. This CDR3 has 14 residues. Unmatched junction bases numbered 8, after V lost 7 bases and J lost 2 bases. From germline, CDR1 is SGHDT and CDR2 YYEEEE. CDR3 in DNA: TGTGCCAGCGGCCCCGGGACAGGCACCTACGAGCAGTACTTC. Its translation is CASGPGTGTYEQYF.

The rearrangement joins TRBV30 to TRBJ2-7; D might be TRBD1 (5 bases). Germline lookup yields CDR1 GTSNPN and CDR2 SVGIG (reference sequence). The CDR3 runs 13 residues. Trimming took 1 base from V and 2 from J, leaving 9 bases between them. The CDR3 protein is CAWSAGRAYEQYF. For the CDR3, the DNA is TGTGCCTGGAGTGCGGGCAGGGCCTACGAGCAGTACTTC.

Comment on this clonotype: One end of the junction is discordant with germline, which a read error may explain. V gene TRBV6-4 combines with J gene TRBJ2-7, with D maybe TRBD1 (5 bases). This CDR3 has 12 amino acids. Germline lookup yields CDR1 MRHNA and CDR2 SNTAGT. CDR3 DNA sequence: TGTGCCAGCGAGACAGCATATTACGAGCAGAACTTC. It specifies CASETAYYEQNF.

This clonotype was counted ten times or more. The CDR3 nucleotides read TGTGCCAGCAGTTTCCGGGCCGCTAGGAGCTCCTATAATTCACCCCTCCACTTT. Its protein product is CASSFRAARSSYNSPLHF. The J gene is TRBJ1-6, the V gene TRBV27; D call uncertain. There are 18 residues in the CDR3. Trimming stripped 3 bases from V and 0 bases from J, with 15 bases between. From germline, CDR1 is MNHEY and CDR2 SMNVEV (reference sequence).

This clonotype appeared a few times. The rearrangement links TRBV10-3 to TRBJ1-1; a possible D gene is TRBD1 (6 bases). The CDR3 contains 12 residues. The germline CDR1 and CDR2 sequences are ENHRY and SYGVKD. V was cut by 9 bases and J by 4 bases, with 12 bases left in between. Here the CDR3 reads CAIGGVRTEAFF. CDR3 DNA sequence: TGTGCCATAGGGGGGGTTCGCACTGAAGCTTTCTTT.

Notes on this clonotype: A junction boundary mismatches the germline segment, possibly from a read error. The chain has TRBV28 and TRBJ2-5, with 9 bases identical to TRBD1. The CDR3 is 15 residues long. Germline lookup yields CDR1 MDHEN and CDR2 SYDVKM. CDR3 residues: CASSSHRGLQETQYF. In DNA, the CDR3 is TGTGCCAGCAGTTCCCACAGGGGGCTCCAAGAGACTCAGTACTTC. Using reference TRBV28 and TRBJ2-5 for the parts outside the CDR3, the full variable domain is DVKVTQSSRYLVKRTGEKVFLECVQDMDHENMFWYRQDPGLGLRLIYFSYDVKMKEKGDIPEGYSVSREKKERFSLILESASTNQTSMYLCASSSHRGLQETQYFGPGTRLLVL.

The V and J genes are TRBV12-3 or TRBV12-4 and TRBJ1-2; 9 positions agree with TRBD1. Trimming took 5 bases from V and 7 from J; bases not matched to a gene: 11. This CDR3 has 15 residues. CDR3 sequence: CASSGSRDRVGGYTF. The CDR3 DNA reads as TGTGCCAGCAGTGGATCCCGGGACAGGGTTGGTGGCTACACCTTC.